The rows below give T cell receptor beta chains drawn from one sample of a study of T cell responses to AZD1222 COVID-19 vaccine. Profiled with immunoSEQ multiplex PCR; TCRdb holds only in-frame clones, not every one. The sample yields about 120,000 clones, 92% seen once. Sequencing used peripheral blood, obtained on day 0 of AZD1222 vaccination. Receptors were obtained from an adult in good health. The CDR3 runs from the conserved cysteine through the conserved F or W. The D gene is left open where the match is weak.

j_gene,v_gene,d_gene,len,CDR3aa
TRBJ1-3,TRBV9,NA,13,CASSFRTGDTIYF
TRBJ1-2,TRBV4-3,TRBD1,14,CASSQGTGFYGYTF
TRBJ2-7,TRBV5-8,NA,16,CASSEELNSGSGEQYF
TRBJ1-1,TRBV7-9,NA,17,CASSLERVGSMNTEAFF
TRBJ1-2,TRBV5-4,TRBD1,14,CASSLGDRNYGYTF
TRBJ1-3,TRBV2,NA,14,CASSSGFSGNTIYF
TRBJ1-2,TRBV6-5,NA,12,CASSQGARGYTF
TRBJ2-4,TRBV6-2/TRBV6-3,NA,16,CASSYFRWDAKNIQYF
TRBJ1-3,TRBV5-1,TRBD1,18,CASSPVPGQVLSGNTIYF
TRBJ1-5,TRBV28,NA,12,CASASEYQPQHF
TRBJ2-1,TRBV7-9,NA,15,CASSRGASGYNEQFF
TRBJ1-5,TRBV11-2,NA,14,CASSPWGNNQPQHF
TRBJ1-2,TRBV5-6,TRBD1,13,CASSRSRGLGYTF
TRBJ2-1,TRBV5-6,NA,15,CASSYSLDPYNEQFF